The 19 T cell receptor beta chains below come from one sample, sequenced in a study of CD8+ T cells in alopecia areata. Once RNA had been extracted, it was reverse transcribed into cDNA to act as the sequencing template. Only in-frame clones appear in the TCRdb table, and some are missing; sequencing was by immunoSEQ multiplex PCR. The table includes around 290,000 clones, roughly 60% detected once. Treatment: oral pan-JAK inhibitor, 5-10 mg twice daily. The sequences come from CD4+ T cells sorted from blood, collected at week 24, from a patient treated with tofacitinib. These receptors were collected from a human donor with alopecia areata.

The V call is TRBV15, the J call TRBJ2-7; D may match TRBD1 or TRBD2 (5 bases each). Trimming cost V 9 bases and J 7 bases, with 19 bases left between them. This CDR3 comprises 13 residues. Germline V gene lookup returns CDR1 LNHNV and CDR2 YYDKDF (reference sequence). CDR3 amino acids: CATRSAGRREQYF. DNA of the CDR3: TGTGCCACAAGGTCGGCAGGGAGAAGAGAGCAGTACTTC.

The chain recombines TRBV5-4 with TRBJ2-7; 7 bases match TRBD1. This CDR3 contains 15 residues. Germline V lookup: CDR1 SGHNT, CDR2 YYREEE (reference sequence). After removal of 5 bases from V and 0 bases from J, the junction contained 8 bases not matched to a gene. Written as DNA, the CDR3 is TGTGCCAGCAGTTTTGGACAGGAGAGCTCCTACGAGCAGTACTTC. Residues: CASSFGQESSYEQYF.

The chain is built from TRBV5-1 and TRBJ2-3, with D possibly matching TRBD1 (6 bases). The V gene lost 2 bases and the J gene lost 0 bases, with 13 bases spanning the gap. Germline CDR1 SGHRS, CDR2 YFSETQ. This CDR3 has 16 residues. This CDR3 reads CASSLRDTASTDTQYF. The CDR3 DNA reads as TGCGCCAGCAGCTTAAGGGACACCGCTAGCACAGATACGCAGTATTTT.

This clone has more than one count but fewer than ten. This CDR3 is CASSPTSGGAGETQYF. The DNA for the CDR3 is TGTGCCAGCAGCCCGACTAGCGGGGGGGCCGGGGAGACCCAGTACTTC. The chain links TRBV7-6 to TRBJ2-5; 14 bases fit TRBD2. Trimming cost V 5 bases and J 5 bases; bases outside gene matches: 7. The CDR3 is 16 amino acids. Germline CDR1 reads SGHVS; CDR2 reads FNYEAQ.

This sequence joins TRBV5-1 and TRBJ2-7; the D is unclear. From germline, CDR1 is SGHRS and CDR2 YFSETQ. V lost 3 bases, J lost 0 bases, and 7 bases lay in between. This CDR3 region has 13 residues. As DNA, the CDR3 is TGCGCCAGCAGCTGGGCCAGCTCCTACGAGCAGTACTTC. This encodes CASSWASSYEQYF.

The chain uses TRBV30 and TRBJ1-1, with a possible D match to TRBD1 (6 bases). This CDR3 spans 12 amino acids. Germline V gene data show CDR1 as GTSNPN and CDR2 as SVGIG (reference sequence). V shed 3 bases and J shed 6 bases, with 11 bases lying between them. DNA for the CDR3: TGTGCCTGGAGGCCCAGGGGATCTGAAGCTTTCTTT. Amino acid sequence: CAWRPRGSEAFF.

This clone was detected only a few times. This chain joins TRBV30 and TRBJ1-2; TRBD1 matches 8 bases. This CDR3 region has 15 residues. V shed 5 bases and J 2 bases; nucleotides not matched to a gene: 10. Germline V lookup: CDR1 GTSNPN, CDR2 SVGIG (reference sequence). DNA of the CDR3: TGTGCCTGGGACAGGGGCGGCGCGGGGAACTATGGCTACACCTTC. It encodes CAWDRGGAGNYGYTF.

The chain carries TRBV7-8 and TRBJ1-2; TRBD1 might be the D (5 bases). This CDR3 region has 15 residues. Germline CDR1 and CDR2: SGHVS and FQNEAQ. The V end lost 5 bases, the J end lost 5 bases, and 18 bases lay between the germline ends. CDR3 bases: TGTGCCAGCAGCAGCCGGGGACCAGTTGTATATGGCTACACCTTC. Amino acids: CASSSRGPVVYGYTF.

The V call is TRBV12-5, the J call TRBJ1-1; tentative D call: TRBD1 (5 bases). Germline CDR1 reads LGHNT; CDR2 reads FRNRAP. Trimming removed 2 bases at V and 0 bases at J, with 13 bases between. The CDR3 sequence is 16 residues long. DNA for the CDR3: TGTGCTAGTGGTTTGTATCCCAACAGGTTGAACACTGAAGCTTTCTTT. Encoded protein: CASGLYPNRLNTEAFF.

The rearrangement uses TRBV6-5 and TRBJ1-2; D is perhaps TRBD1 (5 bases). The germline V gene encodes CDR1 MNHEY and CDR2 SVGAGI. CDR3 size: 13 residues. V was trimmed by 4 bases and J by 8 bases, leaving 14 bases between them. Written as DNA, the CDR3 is TGTGCCAGCAGTTGGGGGAGGGGTGGAGGCTACACCTTC. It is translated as CASSWGRGGGYTF.

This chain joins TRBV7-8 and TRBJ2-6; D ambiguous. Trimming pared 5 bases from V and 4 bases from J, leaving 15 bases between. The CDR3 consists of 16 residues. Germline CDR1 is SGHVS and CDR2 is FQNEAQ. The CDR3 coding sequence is TGTGCCAGCAGCCCGAGACTCAGCGTAGGGGCCAACGTCCTGACTTTC. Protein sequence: CASSPRLSVGANVLTF.

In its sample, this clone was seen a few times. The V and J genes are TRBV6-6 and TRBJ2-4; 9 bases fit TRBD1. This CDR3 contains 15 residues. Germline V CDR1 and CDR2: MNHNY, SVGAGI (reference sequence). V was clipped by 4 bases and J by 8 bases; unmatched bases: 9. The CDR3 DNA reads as TGTGCCAGCAGTTCCATACAGGGGGCGACGGACATTCAGTACTTC. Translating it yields CASSSIQGATDIQYF.

CDR3 coding DNA: TGTGCCTGGAGTACAGGGCTAGCGGAGACCCAGTACTTC. The encoded protein is CAWSTGLAETQYF. The chain carries TRBV30 and TRBJ2-5; D may correspond to TRBD1 or TRBD2 (6 bases each). This CDR3 has 13 residues. V was pared by 2 bases and J by 5 bases, with 12 bases between. Germline CDR1 and CDR2: GTSNPN and SVGIG (reference sequence).

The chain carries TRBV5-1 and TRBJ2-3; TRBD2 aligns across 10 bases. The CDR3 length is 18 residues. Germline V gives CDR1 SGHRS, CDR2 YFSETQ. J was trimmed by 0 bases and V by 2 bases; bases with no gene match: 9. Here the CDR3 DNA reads TGCGCCAGCAGCTTCCGGACTAGCGGTCGAACTAGCACAGATACGCAGTATTTT. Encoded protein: CASSFRTSGRTSTDTQYF.

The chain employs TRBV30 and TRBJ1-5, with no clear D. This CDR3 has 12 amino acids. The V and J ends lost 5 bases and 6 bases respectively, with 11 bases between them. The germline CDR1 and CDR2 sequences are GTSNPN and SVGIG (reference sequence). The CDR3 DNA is TGTGCCTGGGGCTTCTCGGGTCAGCCCCAGCATTTT. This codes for CAWGFSGQPQHF.

The CDR3 spells CASSRGTATYNEQFF. DNA of the CDR3: TGTGCCAGCAGCCGAGGGACAGCTACCTACAATGAGCAGTTCTTC. The gene calls are TRBV27 and TRBJ2-1; the match to TRBD1 covers 7 bases. Germline V gene sequence: CDR1 MNHEY, CDR2 SMNVEV (reference sequence). The CDR3 spans 15 residues. The trim removed 6 bases at V and 2 bases at J, leaving 7 bases unmatched.

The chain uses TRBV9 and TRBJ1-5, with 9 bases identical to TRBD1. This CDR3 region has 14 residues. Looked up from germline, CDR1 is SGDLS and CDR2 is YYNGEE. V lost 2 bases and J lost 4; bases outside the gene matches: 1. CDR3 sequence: CASSVTGGNQPQHF. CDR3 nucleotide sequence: TGTGCCAGCAGCGTGACAGGGGGAAATCAGCCCCAGCATTTT.

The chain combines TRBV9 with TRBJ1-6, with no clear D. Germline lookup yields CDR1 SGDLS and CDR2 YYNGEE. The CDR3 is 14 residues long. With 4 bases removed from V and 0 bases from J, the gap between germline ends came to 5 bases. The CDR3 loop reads CASSPPSYNSPLHF. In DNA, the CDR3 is TGTGCCAGCAGCCCTCCCTCCTATAATTCACCCCTCCACTTT. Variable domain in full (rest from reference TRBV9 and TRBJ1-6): DSGVTQTPKHLITATGQRVTLRCSPRSGDLSVYWYQQSLDQGLQFLIQYYNGEERAKGNILERFSAQQFPDLHSELNLSSLELGDSALYFCASSPPSYNSPLHFGNGTRLTVT.

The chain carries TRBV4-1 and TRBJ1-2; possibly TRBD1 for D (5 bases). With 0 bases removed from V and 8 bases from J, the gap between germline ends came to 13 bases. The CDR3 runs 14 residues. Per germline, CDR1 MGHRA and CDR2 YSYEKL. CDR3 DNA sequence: TGCGCCAGCAGCCAAGATCGAGGGGCGGTCGGCTACACCTTC. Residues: CASSQDRGAVGYTF.